Listed here are 4 T cell receptor beta chains from one sample, sequenced in a study of T cells after yellow fever vaccination. TCRdb itself ran the 5' RACE reads through MiXCR, one entry per CDR3 protein. The top ten hold around 17% of the sample, which has 300,000 to 400,000 distinct CDR3 sequences, 8.7% seen once. The source was PBMCs, collected on the day of the first yellow fever vaccination. The receptors shown here come from a man between 18 and 35 years old who received the YFV17D yellow fever vaccine.

The chain recombines TRBV7-2 with TRBJ2-3; TRBD2 agrees at 7 bases. Germline trimming cut 6 bases from V and 7 bases from J; bases unmatched to any gene: 4. The CDR3 is 12 amino acids. The V gene's germline CDR1 is SGHTA and CDR2 FQGNSA. CDR3 DNA sequence: TGTGCCAGCAGGGGGGGGTCGAATACGCAGTATTTT. It codes for CASRGGSNTQYF.

This clonotype was detected many times. V and J are TRBV12-3 or TRBV12-4 and TRBJ2-5; D perhaps matches TRBD2 (6 bases). The CDR3 contains 16 residues. The V end was cut by 3 bases, the J end by 4 bases, with 18 bases between. Written as DNA, the CDR3 is TGTGCCAGCAGTTTCGAGGCTTGGGGGGTAGGAGAGACCCAGTACTTC. Its translation is CASSFEAWGVGETQYF.

This clonotype was counted a few times. This chain joins TRBV7-9 and TRBJ2-7; D remains ambiguous. The CDR3 extends over 13 amino acids. The V gene lost 2 bases and the J gene lost 0 bases, with 5 bases spanning the gap. Looked up from germline, CDR1 is SEHNR and CDR2 is FQNEAQ (reference sequence). This CDR3 is CASSLPISYEQYF. The CDR3 DNA is TGTGCCAGCAGCTTACCAATCTCCTACGAGCAGTACTTC.

The CDR3 region has the DNA TGTGCCAGCTCACCTCCGACAGGGGGCCGCACCGGGGAGCTGTTTTTT. As protein: CASSPPTGGRTGELFF. V is TRBV18 and J is TRBJ2-2; TRBD1 matches 10 bases. This CDR3 has 16 residues. The ends lost 3 bases at V and 4 bases at J; junction bases unmatched: 5. The germline CDR1 and CDR2 sequences are KGHSH and LQKENI.